The next 28 T cell receptor beta chains were all read from a single sample in a study of blood T cell repertoires in COVID-19. Some clones are missing from TCRdb's copy, which holds only in-frame ones; the method was immunoSEQ multiplex PCR. The data contain a few hundred thousand clones, approximately 88% of them singletons. The specimen was peripheral blood. The receptors were gathered from a woman aged 25 to 39 with COVID-19, enrolled during active disease.

Concerning this clone: The same CDR3 also results from other DNA sequences found in this sample. The rearrangement links TRBV6-2 or TRBV6-3 to TRBJ1-5; D is unresolved. The CDR3 loop spans 14 amino acids. Germline CDR1 is MNHEY and CDR2 is SVGEGT. Trimming removed 4 bases from V and 1 base from J, with 8 bases in between. The CDR3 loop reads CASSSTASNQPQHF. CDR3 nucleotide sequence: TGTGCCAGCAGTTCAACAGCAAGCAATCAGCCCCAGCATTTT.

This sequence joins TRBV19 and TRBJ1-5, with unresolved D. Trimming removed 7 bases from V and 5 bases from J, with 15 bases in between. This CDR3 comprises 14 residues. In germline, CDR1 is LNHDA, CDR2 SQIVND (reference sequence). CDR3 DNA: TGTGCCAGTACTGAGGTCTCGGGTCATCAGCCCCAGCATTTT. Protein product: CASTEVSGHQPQHF.

V is TRBV2 and J is TRBJ1-1; perhaps TRBD1 as D (6 bases). This CDR3 comprises 10 residues. Germline CDR1 and CDR2: SNHLY and FYNNEI. V was pared by 7 bases and J by 10 bases, with 10 bases between. The CDR3 DNA sequence: TGTGCCAGCAAGGGGGAACCAGCTTTCTTT. Protein: CASKGEPAFF.

This rearrangement joins TRBV11-2 to TRBJ2-3, with D tentatively TRBD2 (5 bases). The CDR3 has 14 amino acids. Trimming removed 5 bases at V and 1 base at J, with 10 bases between. The germline V gene encodes CDR1 SGHAT and CDR2 FQNNGV. CDR3 amino acids: CASSPLRGTDTQYF. The DNA of the CDR3 is TGTGCCAGCAGCCCATTGAGGGGCACAGATACGCAGTATTTT.

To note about this clone: The sample holds other DNA sequences that translate to the same CDR3. The chain combines TRBV15 with TRBJ2-7; D possibly corresponds to TRBD1 (5 bases). CDR1 LNHNV and CDR2 YYDKDF come from the germline V gene (reference sequence). The CDR3 has 13 amino acids. V was trimmed by 3 bases and J by 0 bases, leaving 6 bases between them. Here the CDR3 reads CATSRDTSYEQYF. For the CDR3, the DNA is TGTGCCACCAGCAGGGACACCTCCTACGAGCAGTACTTC.

The chain carries TRBV5-8 and TRBJ2-7; TRBD2 might be the D (5 bases). V dropped 2 bases and J dropped 2 bases, with 14 bases sitting between them. The V gene's germline CDR1 is SGHTS and CDR2 YDEGEE. The CDR3 extends over 15 amino acids. Here the CDR3 reads CASSFRRGLAYEQYV. In nucleotides, the CDR3 is TGTGCCAGCAGCTTCCGCCGGGGTCTCGCCTACGAGCAGTACGTC.

The chain is built from TRBV11-3 and TRBJ2-2; TRBD2 matches 15 bases. V lost 5 bases to trimming and J lost 3 bases; unmatched junction nucleotides: 7. The CDR3 loop spans 18 amino acids. Germline loops: CDR1 SGHNT, CDR2 YENEEA. CDR3 in DNA: TGTGCCAGCAGCCCGTGGACTAGCGGGGGGGAATACACCGGGGAGCTGTTTTTT. This gives the protein CASSPWTSGGEYTGELFF.

The chain combines TRBV5-4 with TRBJ2-5, with TRBD2 identical over 8 bases. The CDR3 extends over 14 amino acids. The ends lost 2 bases at V and 5 bases at J; junction bases unmatched: 5. Germline loops: CDR1 SGHNT, CDR2 YYREEE (reference sequence). The CDR3 region has the DNA TGTGCCAGCAGCTTAGCGGGGGCCGGGGAGACCCAGTACTTC. It specifies CASSLAGAGETQYF. The complete variable domain, with remaining parts taken from reference TRBV5-4 and TRBJ2-5, reads ETGVTQSPTHLIKTRGQQVTLRCSSQSGHNTVSWYQQALGQGPQFIFQYYREEENGRGNFPPRFSGLQFPNYSSELNVNALELDDSALYLCASSLAGAGETQYFGPGTRLLVL.

The V gene is TRBV7-2, the J gene TRBJ2-5; TRBD2 matches 7 bases. CDR3 length equals 16 residues. V shed 0 bases, J shed 2 bases, and the junction held 6 bases outside the gene matches. From germline, CDR1 is SGHTA and CDR2 FQGNSA. CDR3 sequence reads: CASSLAQASGQETQYF. DNA for the CDR3: TGTGCCAGCAGCTTAGCACAGGCTAGCGGACAAGAGACCCAGTACTTC.

This chain uses TRBV5-8 with TRBJ1-5; perhaps TRBD1 as D (5 bases). Germline V CDR1 and CDR2: SGHTS, YDEGEE. The V and J ends lost 4 bases and 2 bases respectively, with 13 bases between them. This CDR3 is built from 15 residues. Here the CDR3 reads CASSGRVLGNQPQHF. The CDR3 bases are TGTGCCAGCAGCGGCAGGGTGTTGGGCAATCAGCCCCAGCATTTT.

The chain combines TRBV5-1 with TRBJ2-2; TRBD2 agrees at 12 bases. After removal of 3 bases from V and 5 bases from J, the junction contained 5 bases not matched to a gene. The CDR3 contains 16 residues. Germline CDR1 and CDR2: SGHRS and YFSETQ. CDR3 nucleotides: TGCGCCAGCAGCTCGATAGGACTAGCGGGGACCGGGGAGCTGTTTTTT. Encoded protein: CASSSIGLAGTGELFF.

The CDR3 loop reads CASSYSLGGLAGVSETQYF. DNA of the CDR3: TGTGCCAGCAGTTACTCGCTCGGCGGGCTAGCGGGAGTTTCTGAGACCCAGTACTTC. The chain has TRBV6-2 or TRBV6-3 and TRBJ2-5, with TRBD2 matching 10 bases. V lost 0 bases, J lost 5 bases, and 15 bases stayed unmatched. The CDR3 has 19 residues. The germline V gene has CDR1 MNHEY and CDR2 SVGEGT.

The CDR3 spells CATSGRDRTDTQYF. In DNA, the CDR3 is TGTGCCACCAGCGGCCGGGACAGAACAGATACGCAGTATTTT. The V and J genes are TRBV15 and TRBJ2-3; 7 nucleotides agree with TRBD1. V lost 5 bases and J lost 3; bases outside the gene matches: 5. CDR1 and CDR2 (germline): LNHNV, YYDKDF (reference sequence). The CDR3 spans 14 residues.

V is TRBV28 and J is TRBJ1-2; D ambiguous. Trimming removed 6 bases at V and 1 base at J, with 9 bases between. The germline CDR1 and CDR2 sequences are MDHEN and SYDVKM. This CDR3 spans 13 amino acids. The CDR3 region has the DNA TGTGCCAGCAGCCCCACAGATAACTATGGCTACACCTTC. It codes for CASSPTDNYGYTF.

V is TRBV7-2 and J is TRBJ1-2; D is ambiguous. CDR1 and CDR2 from the germline V gene are SGHTA and FQGNSA. V dropped 5 bases and J dropped 6 bases, with 19 bases sitting between them. The CDR3 has 15 amino acids. The CDR3 region is CASSPSGTVTHGYTF. Written as DNA, the CDR3 is TGTGCCAGCAGCCCGAGCGGCACGGTAACCCATGGCTACACCTTC.

This clone was seen a few times. J is TRBJ2-5 and V is TRBV28; the D gene is possibly TRBD2 (6 bases). V shed 5 bases and J shed 3 bases, with 25 bases lying between them. Germline loops: CDR1 MDHEN, CDR2 SYDVKM. This CDR3 has 18 amino acids. The CDR3: CASSPYMVGGLQKETQYF. CDR3 in DNA: TGTGCCAGCAGTCCATATATGGTCGGGGGTCTCCAAAAAGAGACCCAGTACTTC.

This clone was detected only once. This chain uses TRBV4-2 with TRBJ1-2; D uncertain. The CDR3 contains 13 residues. The V and J ends lost 0 bases and 6 bases respectively, with 8 bases between them. CDR1 is LGHNA, CDR2 YNFKEQ, per germline. The CDR3 region is CASSQEFGDGYTF. The CDR3 bases are TGTGCCAGCAGCCAAGAGTTCGGAGATGGCTACACCTTC.

The chain joins TRBV1 to TRBJ1-2; TRBD1 was called by the table and not checked on the DNA. TRBV1 represents a pseudogene. The CDR3 is 13 amino acids. As DNA, the CDR3 is TGCACCAGCAGCCTGGGCAGGGCCTATGGCTACACCTTC. Amino acid sequence: CTSSLGRAYGYTF.

The chain links TRBV18 to TRBJ1-6, with 7 bases fitting TRBD1. CDR1 is KGHSH and CDR2 is LQKENI in the germline V gene. Unmatched junction bases numbered 3, after V lost 3 bases and J lost 4 bases. The CDR3 has 15 residues. The CDR3 DNA follows: TGTGCCAGCTCACCGGCAGGGGGGTATAATTCACCCCTCCACTTT. This gives the protein CASSPAGGYNSPLHF.

This chain's CDR3 is CASSDGANTGELFF. The CDR3 DNA follows: TGTGCCAGCAGCGACGGAGCGAACACCGGGGAGCTGTTTTTT. The rearrangement links TRBV11-3 to TRBJ2-2, with unresolved D. V lost 5 bases and J lost 0, with 7 bases in between. The CDR3 contains 14 residues. Germline CDR1 reads SGHNT; CDR2 reads YENEEA.

The genes are TRBV19 and TRBJ1-2, with a possible D match to TRBD1 (6 bases). Germline V CDR1 and CDR2: LNHDA, SQIVND (reference sequence). CDR3 length equals 15 residues. V was trimmed by 0 bases and J by 3 bases, leaving 11 bases between them. CDR3 amino acids: CASSIDQGRDYGYTF. The CDR3 DNA sequence: TGTGCCAGTAGTATAGATCAGGGGCGAGACTATGGCTACACCTTC.

The V gene is TRBV9, the J gene TRBJ2-1; D is unresolved. V lost 6 bases and J lost 9, with 22 bases in between. The germline CDR1 and CDR2 sequences are SGDLS and YYNGEE. CDR3 size: 15 residues. CDR3 amino acids: CASTRPPMLGSEQFF. CDR3 sequence (DNA): TGTGCCAGCACCCGTCCCCCGATGTTGGGCTCTGAGCAGTTCTTC.

The chain recombines TRBV7-9 with TRBJ1-6; a possible D gene is TRBD1 (6 bases). Trimming cost V 5 bases and J 8 bases, with 10 bases left between them. Germline CDR1 is SEHNR and CDR2 is FQNEAQ (reference sequence). This CDR3 is 13 amino acids long. The CDR3 reads CASSANRDSPLHF. The CDR3 nucleotides are TGTGCCAGCAGCGCGAACAGGGATTCACCCCTCCACTTT.

The V and J genes are TRBV24-1 and TRBJ2-1; 9 nucleotides agree with TRBD2. CDR3 length: 16 residues. CDR1 is KGHDR and CDR2 is SFDVKD in the germline V gene. V was pared by 2 bases and J by 3 bases, with 4 bases of the junction left unmatched. CDR3 nucleotides: TGTGCCACCAGTGATTCGGAACTAGCGGGCTACAATGAGCAGTTCTTC. Protein product: CATSDSELAGYNEQFF.

This chain joins TRBV19 and TRBJ1-3; a possible D gene is TRBD1 (6 bases). The length of the CDR3 is 15 residues. Trimming stripped 6 bases from V and 2 bases from J, with 14 bases between. Germline values: CDR1 LNHDA, CDR2 SQIVND (reference sequence). This CDR3 reads CASSSRGNPGNTIYF. In DNA, the CDR3 is TGTGCCAGTAGCTCGAGGGGGAATCCTGGAAACACCATATATTTT.

The chain employs TRBV29-1 and TRBJ2-2, with TRBD1 matching 11 bases. The CDR3 extends over 13 amino acids. J was trimmed by 6 bases and V by 8 bases; bases with no gene match: 5. From germline, CDR1 is SQVTM and CDR2 ANQGSEA. DNA for the CDR3: TGCAGCCATAGGACAGGGGGCTCCGGGGAGCTGTTTTTT. Protein: CSHRTGGSGELFF.

This chain joins TRBV18 and TRBJ1-5; 11 nucleotides match TRBD1. The germline V gene has CDR1 KGHSH and CDR2 LQKENI. The CDR3 consists of 15 residues. V shed 4 bases, J shed 7 bases, and the junction held 6 bases outside the gene matches. The CDR3 nucleotides read TGTGCCAGCTCACGGACAGGGGGCGAGGGCCAGCCCCAGCATTTT. It is translated as CASSRTGGEGQPQHF.

The chain employs TRBV24-1 and TRBJ2-5; D may be TRBD1 (6 bases). Germline V lookup: CDR1 KGHDR, CDR2 SFDVKD. Trimming left V 2 bases short and J 4 bases short, with 19 bases between. CDR3 length equals 17 residues. CDR3 bases: TGTGCCACCAGTGATTCCAAGGGCAGGGGAGAGTCAGAGACCCAGTACTTC. This gives the protein CATSDSKGRGESETQYF.